The source of this T cell receptor beta chain is a study of PD-1 and CTLA-4 blockade in melanoma. Germline V gene lookup returns CDR1 LNHDA and CDR2 SQIVND (reference sequence). The germline V and J ends were trimmed by 7 bases and 5 bases, with 20 bases remaining between them. This CDR3 has 15 amino acids. Assay: immunoSEQ multiplex PCR; the TCRdb copy retains only in-frame clones and omits some. The sample shows approximately 17,000 clones, around three quarters of them seen only once. V usage is TRBV19 and J usage is TRBJ1-2; possible D gene TRBD1, 5 bases. The TCR originated in a human donor with melanoma. The material was CD8+ T cells from peripheral blood, obtained from a patient given anti-PD-1 treatment. Written as DNA, the CDR3 is TGTGCCAGTACCCCGAGGGAGGGGTCTAGGTATGGCTACACCTTC. It specifies CASTPREGSRYGYTF.